The rows below give T cell receptor beta chains drawn from one sample of a study of beta chain features in type 1 diabetes. Profiling relied on immunoSEQ multiplex PCR, and the TCRdb table lists in-frame clones only, not all of them. The table lists roughly 400,000 clones, around 10% of them singletons, with over 0.45% in the top ten. Material for sequencing was central memory CD4+ T cells from blood. These receptors were taken from a man in his thirties or forties with type 1 diabetes. Each CDR3 is given with its conserved first and last residue. The order of the fields is D gene, J gene, V gene, clone size, CDR3 length, CDR3 protein, CDR3 DNA. A D gene is named only where the DNA matches it firmly. Part of the rows lack a size; the others show once, few, many or a class for expanded clones.

D gene: NA; J gene: TRBJ1-2; V gene: TRBV20-1; clone size: NA; CDR3 length: 11; CDR3 protein: CSARVDYGYTF; CDR3 DNA: TGCAGTGCTAGAGTTGACTATGGCTACACCTTC
D gene: NA; J gene: TRBJ2-7; V gene: TRBV6-6; clone size: NA; CDR3 length: 12; CDR3 protein: CASGAMLYEQYF; CDR3 DNA: TGTGCCAGTGGGGCTATGTTGTACGAGCAGTACTTC
D gene: TRBD1; J gene: TRBJ2-7; V gene: TRBV19; clone size: few; CDR3 length: 14; CDR3 protein: CATSPGTGLYEQYF; CDR3 DNA: TGTGCCACCTCCCCCGGGACAGGGTTGTACGAGCAGTACTTC
D gene: TRBD2; J gene: TRBJ2-7; V gene: TRBV28; clone size: few; CDR3 length: 15; CDR3 protein: CASTLWASGSYEQYF; CDR3 DNA: TGTGCCAGCACCCTATGGGCTAGCGGGAGCTACGAGCAGTACTTC
D gene: TRBD1; J gene: TRBJ2-1; V gene: TRBV7-9; clone size: NA; CDR3 length: 15; CDR3 protein: CASSYGQGAYNEQFF; CDR3 DNA: TGTGCCAGCAGCTACGGACAGGGGGCCTACAATGAGCAGTTCTTC
D gene: NA; J gene: TRBJ2-1; V gene: TRBV9; clone size: few; CDR3 length: 14; CDR3 protein: CASSVELADNEQFF; CDR3 DNA: TGTGCCAGCAGCGTAGAACTAGCCGACAATGAGCAGTTCTTC
D gene: NA; J gene: TRBJ1-1; V gene: TRBV6-5; clone size: few; CDR3 length: 13; CDR3 protein: CASRLHRNTEAFF; CDR3 DNA: TGTGCCAGCAGATTACACAGGAACACTGAAGCTTTCTTT
D gene: TRBD2; J gene: TRBJ2-7; V gene: TRBV9; clone size: NA; CDR3 length: 16; CDR3 protein: CASSVTATSGSYEQYF; CDR3 DNA: TGTGCCAGCAGCGTAACTGCGACTAGCGGATCCTACGAGCAGTACTTC
D gene: NA; J gene: TRBJ1-1; V gene: TRBV6-6; clone size: many; CDR3 length: 15; CDR3 protein: CASRGEWGMNTEAFF; CDR3 DNA: TGTGCCAGCAGGGGGGAGTGGGGCATGAACACTGAAGCTTTCTTT
D gene: TRBD1; J gene: TRBJ1-4; V gene: TRBV18; clone size: NA; CDR3 length: 16; CDR3 protein: CASSGQGGSTNEKLFF; CDR3 DNA: TGTGCCAGCTCGGGACAGGGAGGAAGCACTAATGAAAAACTGTTTTTT
D gene: TRBD1; J gene: TRBJ1-4; V gene: TRBV29-1; clone size: many; CDR3 length: 15; CDR3 protein: CSVAGTGPSNEKLFF; CDR3 DNA: TGCAGCGTTGCCGGGACAGGGCCGTCTAATGAAAAACTGTTTTTT
D gene: NA; J gene: TRBJ2-3; V gene: TRBV6-1; clone size: NA; CDR3 length: 13; CDR3 protein: CASSNYRTDTQYF; CDR3 DNA: TGTGCCAGCAGTAACTACCGCACAGATACGCAGTATTTT
D gene: NA; J gene: TRBJ2-3; V gene: TRBV5-6; clone size: NA; CDR3 length: 14; CDR3 protein: CASSPSRLARTQYF; CDR3 DNA: TGTGCCAGCAGCCCTTCAAGGCTAGCGAGGACGCAGTATTTT
D gene: NA; J gene: TRBJ2-7; V gene: TRBV18; clone size: NA; CDR3 length: 15; CDR3 protein: CASSPAGEGGYEQYF; CDR3 DNA: TGTGCCAGCTCACCGGCTGGAGAGGGGGGCTACGAGCAGTACTTC
D gene: TRBD1; J gene: TRBJ2-2; V gene: TRBV27; clone size: few; CDR3 length: 16; CDR3 protein: CASTTGQGAYYGELFF; CDR3 DNA: TGTGCCAGCACTACCGGACAGGGGGCCTACTACGGGGAGCTGTTTTTT
D gene: NA; J gene: TRBJ2-7; V gene: TRBV11-1; clone size: NA; CDR3 length: 14; CDR3 protein: CASLPTGAEKGQYF; CDR3 DNA: TGTGCCAGCTTGCCAACCGGGGCAGAGAAAGGGCAGTACTTC
D gene: NA; J gene: TRBJ2-3; V gene: TRBV5-1; clone size: few; CDR3 length: 15; CDR3 protein: CASARQGGRTDTQYF; CDR3 DNA: TGCGCCAGCGCCCGGCAGGGGGGCCGAACAGATACGCAGTATTTT
D gene: TRBD2; J gene: TRBJ2-1; V gene: TRBV11-3; clone size: NA; CDR3 length: 16; CDR3 protein: CASSLRSSGTYNEQFF; CDR3 DNA: TGTGCCAGCAGCTTACGATCTAGCGGAACCTACAATGAGCAGTTCTTC
D gene: NA; J gene: TRBJ1-5; V gene: TRBV7-9; clone size: NA; CDR3 length: 13; CDR3 protein: CASSSLEDQPQHF; CDR3 DNA: TGTGCCAGCAGCTCCCTAGAGGATCAGCCCCAGCATTTT
D gene: NA; J gene: TRBJ1-5; V gene: TRBV10-3; clone size: few; CDR3 length: 13; CDR3 protein: CAISDDRTQPQHF; CDR3 DNA: TGTGCCATCAGTGATGACAGGACTCAGCCCCAGCATTTT
D gene: NA; J gene: TRBJ1-2; V gene: TRBV6-1; clone size: few; CDR3 length: 14; CDR3 protein: CASSEHGSNYGYTF; CDR3 DNA: TGTGCCAGCAGTGAGCACGGCTCTAACTATGGCTACACCTTC
D gene: TRBD1; J gene: TRBJ1-6; V gene: TRBV2; clone size: NA; CDR3 length: 13; CDR3 protein: CASSGQGNSPLHF; CDR3 DNA: TGTGCCAGCAGTGGACAGGGAAATTCACCCCTCCACTTT